This T cell receptor (beta chain) emerged from a study of T cell changes during pregnancy in multiple sclerosis. The V segment lost 6 bases and the J segment 4 bases; nucleotides outside the gene matches: 3. The CDR3 runs 13 residues. The V gene's germline CDR1 is LNHDA and CDR2 SQIVND (reference sequence). TCRdb keeps only in-frame clones here, not all; method: immunoSEQ multiplex PCR. The sample holds more than 35,000 clones, around 92% seen once. The sample consisted of CD8+ T cells from peripheral blood mononuclear cells, taken after pregnancy. The sequence derives from a female donor with multiple sclerosis, enrolled in a pregnancy study. The V and J genes are TRBV19 and TRBJ1-5; 7 bases line up with TRBD1. The CDR3 sequence is CASRGQQNQPQHF. The CDR3 coding sequence is TGTGCCAGTAGGGGACAGCAGAATCAGCCCCAGCATTTT.